This TCR beta chain was captured by sequencing in a study of beta chain features in type 1 diabetes. Study results and caveats: Patients with type 1 diabetes carried fewer insertions and had more deletions at their VDJ junctions. PCR could preferentially amplify shorter templates, alike in patients and controls.

This clone was seen a handful of times. What it binds is not known. The isolated RNA, all of it, was reverse transcribed, so expressed TCRB transcripts were what got sequenced. Produced via immunoSEQ multiplex PCR; TCRdb's table is partial and in-frame only. The table records over 300,000 clones, 7.5% to 9% of them present only once. V was trimmed by 4 bases and J by 6 bases, leaving 19 bases between them. The CDR3 is 16 residues long. The germline CDR1 and CDR2 sequences are LGHNA and YSLEER. Sample: central memory CD4+ T cells from blood. The chain is built from TRBV4-3 and TRBJ2-1, with D possibly matching TRBD2 (7 bases). This receptor was obtained from a woman aged 18-29 years in good health. The CDR3 DNA reads TGCGCCAGCAGCCGGGGAGGAGGGGGAGGGTCCAATGAGCAGTTCTTC. Its protein is CASSRGGGGGSNEQFF.